This TCR beta chain originates from a study of blood T cell repertoires in COVID-19. Study background: Both acute and convalescent COVID-19 samples were obtained from the United States, Italy and Spain. In each case, the material was cDNA or gDNA derived from T cells, B-cell-depleted T cells, or PBMCs.

Under the authors' procedure: Amplification of reference gene primers was used by the study to estimate nucleated cell counts. Profiled with immunoSEQ multiplex PCR; TCRdb holds only in-frame clones, not every one. That table is the source of V, J and clone size, and D and trimming were worked out from the DNA. Seen here are about 240,000 clones, 87% observed once, and the top ten hold just over 7%. Trimming removed 0 bases at V and 2 bases at J, with 8 bases between. Germline V lookup: CDR1 LGHNA, CDR2 YNFKEQ. CDR3 length: 15 amino acids. In this sample, this clone turned up once. Material: peripheral blood. This clonotype was sampled from a man aged 55 to 70 who had recovered from COVID-19. The rearrangement links TRBV4-2 to TRBJ1-3, with unresolved D. CDR3 DNA: TGTGCCAGCAGCCAAGAGGGCCACACTGGAAACACCATATATTTT. Amino acid sequence: CASSQEGHTGNTIYF.